The 20 T cell receptor beta chains presented below share a single source sample, sequenced in a study of T-cell memory formation after mild COVID-19. TCRdb ran MiXCR on the 5' RACE reads and lists one entry per CDR3 protein. The sample has around 430,000 distinct CDR3 sequences, approximately 16% seen once; the top ten hold under 25%. What was sequenced was PBMCs or a T cell subset sorted from them (not recorded which). These receptors came from a man in his late teens or twenties who had mild COVID-19 (a few samples of this study predate the infection). Cell type and time point are not known.

The gene calls are TRBV5-5 and TRBJ2-5, with 16 bases that match TRBD2. Unmatched junction bases numbered 3, after V lost 0 bases and J lost 4 bases. CDR3 length: 17 residues. CDR1 and CDR2 (germline): SGHKS, YYEKEE (reference sequence). CDR3 sequence: CASSLVGTSGGVETQYF. The CDR3 DNA reads TGTGCCAGCAGCTTGGTCGGGACTAGCGGGGGGGTAGAGACCCAGTACTTC.

The chain carries TRBV20-1 and TRBJ2-2, with unresolved D. Trimming removed 6 bases at V and 1 base at J, with 9 bases between. Germline assignment: CDR1 DFQATT and CDR2 SNEGSKA (reference sequence). This CDR3 contains 13 residues. The CDR3 DNA reads TGCAGTGCCGCCCTCAGGAACACCGGGGAGCTGTTTTTT. It specifies CSAALRNTGELFF.

The CDR3, as DNA: TGTGCCAGCAGCTGGCGTGGGGGCCGCTCTGGAAACACCATATATTTT. This translates into CASSWRGGRSGNTIYF. This chain links TRBV3-1 with TRBJ1-3, with D perhaps matching TRBD1 (6 bases). Between the trimmed V and J ends, which lost 5 bases and 0 bases, there was a span of 14 bases. This CDR3 is 16 amino acids long. Per germline, CDR1 LGHDT and CDR2 YNNKEL (reference sequence).

The CDR3 loop reads CSASFRGTETQYF. CDR3 nucleotide sequence: TGCAGTGCTAGTTTCCGGGGCACGGAGACCCAGTACTTC. V usage is TRBV20-1 and J usage is TRBJ2-5; D might be TRBD1 or TRBD2, each matching 5 bases. The ends were cut back, 3 bases at V and 5 bases at J, with 13 bases in the middle. The germline gives CDR1 DFQATT, CDR2 SNEGSKA (reference sequence). This CDR3 is built from 13 residues.

This clonotype was seen a handful of times. The chain joins TRBV11-2 to TRBJ2-7, with TRBD2 as a possible D gene (5 bases). The length of the CDR3 is 13 residues. V lost 1 base to trimming and J lost 5 bases, with 9 bases between them. CDR1 SGHAT and CDR2 FQNNGV come from the germline V gene. The CDR3 sequence: CASSLAGTDEQYV. In DNA, the CDR3 is TGTGCCAGCAGCTTAGCGGGAACTGACGAGCAGTACGTC.

This clonotype turned up a few times. The genes are TRBV4-1 and TRBJ2-1; D perhaps matches TRBD1 (5 bases). This CDR3 region has 14 residues. The V end was cut by 4 bases, the J end by 8 bases, with 15 bases between. The germline gives CDR1 MGHRA, CDR2 YSYEKL. Written as DNA, the CDR3 is TGCGCCAGCAGCCCCACTTGGGGCCGGGATGAGCAGTTCTTC. The encoded protein is CASSPTWGRDEQFF.

The rearrangement links TRBV14 to TRBJ2-7; D is uncertain. V lost 4 bases, J lost 3 bases, and 10 bases lay in between. Germline CDR1 and CDR2: SGHDN and FVKESK. This CDR3 has 13 amino acids. The DNA of the CDR3 is TGTGCCAGCAGCCGTCCAGGAAACTACGAGCAGTACTTC. Protein product: CASSRPGNYEQYF.

This clonotype was seen more than once but under ten times. The chain is built from TRBV7-9 and TRBJ2-4; perhaps D is TRBD1 or TRBD2 (6 bases each). CDR1 is SEHNR and CDR2 is FQNEAQ in the germline V gene (reference sequence). This CDR3 has 15 amino acids. The germline V and J ends were trimmed by 5 bases and 7 bases, with 18 bases remaining between them. The CDR3 sequence is CASSLEGGNSNIQYF. CDR3 DNA: TGTGCCAGCAGCCTCGAGGGGGGCAATTCGAACATTCAGTACTTC.

This clonotype came up many times. The V and J genes are TRBV7-9 and TRBJ2-1; TRBD1 is a possible D gene (6 bases). Germline CDR1 SEHNR, CDR2 FQNEAQ (reference sequence). This CDR3 has 13 amino acids. The ends were cut back, 5 bases at V and 4 bases at J, with 9 bases in the middle. As DNA, the CDR3 is TGTGCCAGCAGCACACAGGGATACAATGAGCAGTTCTTC. This encodes CASSTQGYNEQFF.

The rearrangement uses TRBV5-1 and TRBJ2-2; the D gene could be TRBD1 or TRBD2 (5 bases each). The ends were cut back, 4 bases at V and 5 bases at J, with 12 bases in the middle. Germline CDR1 and CDR2: SGHRS and YFSETQ. This CDR3 has 14 residues. CDR3 bases: TGCGCCAGCAGCGACTATGGGGGAACCGGGGAGCTGTTTTTT. This gives the protein CASSDYGGTGELFF.

The rearrangement links TRBV28 to TRBJ2-5; D may correspond to TRBD1 or TRBD2 (5 bases each). The CDR3 runs to 14 residues. Per germline, CDR1 MDHEN and CDR2 SYDVKM. V was cut by 5 bases and J by 2 bases, with 12 bases left in between. The CDR3 DNA is TGTGCCAGCAGTATGATTTGGGGGCAAGAGACCCAGTACTTC. It encodes CASSMIWGQETQYF.

This clonotype was picked up many times. The chain has TRBV20-1 and TRBJ2-7, with 7 bases fitting TRBD1. The germline V gene encodes CDR1 DFQATT and CDR2 SNEGSKA (reference sequence). The CDR3 length is 13 residues. Trimming at V came to 3 bases and at J to 3 bases, leaving 5 bases not matched to a gene. CDR3 sequence: CSARTGSIYEQYF. Written as DNA, the CDR3 is TGCAGTGCTAGGACAGGGAGCATCTACGAGCAGTACTTC.

This clonotype showed up just a few times. This sequence joins TRBV6-5 and TRBJ2-3; D is perhaps TRBD2 (6 bases). The CDR3 has 13 residues. Germline V gene data show CDR1 as MNHEY and CDR2 as SVGAGI. V lost 6 bases and J 4 bases, leaving 11 bases between the germline ends. Here the CDR3 DNA reads TGTGCCAGCAGCCTACTAGCATCAGATACGCAGTATTTT. It translates to CASSLLASDTQYF.

The sample holds a few counts of this clonotype. The chain has TRBV27 and TRBJ2-7, with TRBD1 identical over 9 bases. CDR1 MNHEY and CDR2 SMNVEV come from the germline V gene (reference sequence). This CDR3 contains 15 residues. V dropped 6 bases and J dropped 5; count of bases not matched to a gene: 11. The CDR3 DNA is TGTGCCAGCAGCTACACAGGGGGCGGAGGTCACGAGCAGTACTTC. It is translated as CASSYTGGGGHEQYF.

V and J are TRBV15 and TRBJ1-4; D gene unclear. V lost 5 bases, J lost 8 bases, and 15 bases lay in between. The CDR3 is 14 residues long. Germline V gene lookup returns CDR1 LNHNV and CDR2 YYDKDF (reference sequence). The CDR3 sequence: CATSDDPKLEKLFF. The CDR3 DNA reads TGTGCCACCAGCGATGACCCAAAACTCGAAAAACTGTTTTTT.

This clonotype was detected ten times or more. The rearrangement links TRBV12-3 or TRBV12-4 to TRBJ1-2, with D hard to call. The CDR3 loop spans 12 amino acids. Trimming took off 6 bases at V and 0 bases at J, with 5 bases between the two ends. CDR3 nucleotide sequence: TGTGCCAGCAGCTTATCTAACTATGGCTACACCTTC. Its translation: CASSLSNYGYTF.

The chain couples TRBV7-3 to TRBJ2-7; tentatively, D is TRBD2 (6 bases). The CDR3 is 14 residues long. Trimming shortened V by 6 bases and J by 6 bases, and 18 bases separated the two germline ends. The germline gives CDR1 SGHTA, CDR2 FQGTGA. The CDR3 nucleotides read TGTGCCAGCAGTCCTCAGGTCCCCGGGAGCGAGCAGTACGTC. The encoded protein is CASSPQVPGSEQYV.

The V gene is TRBV7-2, the J gene TRBJ2-3; the match to TRBD2 covers 13 bases. In germline, CDR1 is SGHTA, CDR2 FQGNSA. Germline trimming cut 5 bases from V and 6 bases from J; bases unmatched to any gene: 11. The CDR3 totals 17 residues. CDR3 DNA: TGTGCCAGCAGCCCGCCGACTAGCGGGGGGCTGGTGGATACGCAGTATTTT. This translates into CASSPPTSGGLVDTQYF.

This rearrangement joins TRBV6-2 or TRBV6-3 to TRBJ2-7, with D unresolved. The V gene's germline CDR1 is MNHEY and CDR2 SVGEGT. This CDR3 has 15 amino acids. The V and J ends lost 6 bases and 2 bases respectively, with 17 bases between them. The CDR3 bases are TGTGCCAGCAGCAAGCCCGGGCAGCGTACCTACGAGCAGTACTTC. It is translated as CASSKPGQRTYEQYF.

This clonotype was seen only a few times. The chain employs TRBV6-5 and TRBJ1-5; 7 bases are shared with TRBD1. Per the germline V gene, CDR1 is MNHEY and CDR2 is SVGAGI. Trimming took 7 bases from V and 1 from J; bases not matched to a gene: 1. CDR3 length equals 13 residues. The CDR3 bases are TGTGCCAGCACAGGGGGAAGCAATCAGCCCCAGCATTTT. Its translation is CASTGGSNQPQHF.